The 2 T cell receptor beta chains in this list originate from one sample, sequenced in a study of T cell responses to AZD1222 COVID-19 vaccine. Some clones are missing from TCRdb's copy, which holds only in-frame ones; the method was immunoSEQ multiplex PCR. The data show about 120,000 clones, under 95% seen once. Sequenced material: peripheral blood, taken on day 0 of AZD1222 vaccination. These receptors all stem from an adult in good health.

This sequence joins TRBV28 and TRBJ2-7, with TRBD1 matching over 9 bases. CDR1 is MDHEN and CDR2 is SYDVKM in the germline V gene. Trimming cost V 6 bases and J 0 bases; bases outside gene matches: 3. The length of the CDR3 is 14 residues. CDR3: CASRTGGYSYEQYF. DNA of the CDR3: TGTGCCAGCAGGACAGGGGGGTACTCCTACGAGCAGTACTTC.

The J gene is TRBJ1-2, the V gene TRBV6-1; D is possibly TRBD1 (5 bases). This CDR3 is 16 amino acids long. Germline assignment: CDR1 MNHNS and CDR2 SASEGT. Trimming left V 4 bases short and J 2 bases short, with 17 bases between. The CDR3 is CASSGGTRPRNYGYTF. The CDR3 DNA sequence: TGTGCCAGCAGTGGGGGGACTCGGCCTCGGAACTATGGCTACACCTTC.